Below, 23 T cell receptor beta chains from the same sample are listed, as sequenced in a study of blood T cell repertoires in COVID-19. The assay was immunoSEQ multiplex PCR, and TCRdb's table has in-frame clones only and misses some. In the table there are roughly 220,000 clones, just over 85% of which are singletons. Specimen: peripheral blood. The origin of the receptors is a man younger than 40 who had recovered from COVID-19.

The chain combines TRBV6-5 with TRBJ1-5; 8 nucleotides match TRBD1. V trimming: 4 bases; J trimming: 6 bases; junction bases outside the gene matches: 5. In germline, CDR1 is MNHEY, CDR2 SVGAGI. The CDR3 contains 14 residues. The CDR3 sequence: CASSSQGARQPQHF. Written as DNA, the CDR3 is TGTGCCAGCAGTTCTCAGGGGGCTCGTCAGCCCCAGCATTTT.

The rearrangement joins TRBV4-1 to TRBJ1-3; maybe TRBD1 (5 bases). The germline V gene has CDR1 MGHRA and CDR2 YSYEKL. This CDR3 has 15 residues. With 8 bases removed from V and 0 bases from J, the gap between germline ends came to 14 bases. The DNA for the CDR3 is TGCGCCAGCTCCCCCAGGGAAAACTCTGGAAACACCATATATTTT. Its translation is CASSPRENSGNTIYF.

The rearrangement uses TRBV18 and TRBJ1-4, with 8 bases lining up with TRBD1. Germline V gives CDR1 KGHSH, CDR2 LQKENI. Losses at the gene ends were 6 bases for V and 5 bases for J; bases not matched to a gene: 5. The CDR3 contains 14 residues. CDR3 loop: CASSRTGLNEKLFF. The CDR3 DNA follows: TGTGCCAGCTCGCGGACAGGGCTGAATGAAAAACTGTTTTTT.

The CDR3: CASSFLRRGQETQYF. CDR3 in DNA: TGCGCCAGCAGCTTCCTCCGCAGGGGGCAAGAGACCCAGTACTTC. The gene calls are TRBV5-1 and TRBJ2-5; 7 bases line up with TRBD1. V lost 2 bases to trimming and J lost 2 bases; unmatched junction nucleotides: 6. The CDR3 runs 15 residues. The germline V gene has CDR1 SGHRS and CDR2 YFSETQ.

CDR3 residues: CAWSPSGSVNEQYF. The CDR3 nucleotides are TGTGCCTGGAGCCCTAGCGGGAGCGTCAACGAGCAGTACTTC. The chain is built from TRBV30 and TRBJ2-7; 10 bases agree with TRBD2. V gave up 3 bases and J gave up 5 bases; unmatched junction bases: 7. CDR1 is GTSNPN and CDR2 is SVGIG in the germline V gene (reference sequence). The CDR3 is 14 residues long.

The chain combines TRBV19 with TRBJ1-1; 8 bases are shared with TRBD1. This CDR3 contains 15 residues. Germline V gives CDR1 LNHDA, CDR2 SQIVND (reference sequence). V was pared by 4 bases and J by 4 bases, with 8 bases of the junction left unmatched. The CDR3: CASSTTGEGGTEAFF. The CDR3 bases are TGTGCCAGTAGTACGACAGGGGAAGGGGGCACTGAAGCTTTCTTT.

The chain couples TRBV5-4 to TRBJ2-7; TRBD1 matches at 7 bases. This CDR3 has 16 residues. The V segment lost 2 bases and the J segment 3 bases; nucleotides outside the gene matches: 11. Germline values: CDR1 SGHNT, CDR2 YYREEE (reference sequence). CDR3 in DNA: TGTGCCAGCAGCTTAGGGACAGTCCCTGCTTTCTACGAGCAGTACTTC. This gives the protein CASSLGTVPAFYEQYF.

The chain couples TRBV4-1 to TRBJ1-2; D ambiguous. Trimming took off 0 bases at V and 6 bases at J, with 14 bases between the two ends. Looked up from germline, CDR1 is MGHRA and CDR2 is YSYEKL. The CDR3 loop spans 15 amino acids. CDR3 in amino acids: CASSQDSGQWDGYTF. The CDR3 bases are TGCGCCAGCAGCCAAGATAGTGGGCAGTGGGATGGCTACACCTTC.

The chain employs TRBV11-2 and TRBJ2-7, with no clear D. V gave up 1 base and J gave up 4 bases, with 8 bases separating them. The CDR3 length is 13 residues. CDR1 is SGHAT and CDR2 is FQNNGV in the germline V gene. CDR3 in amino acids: CASSLGGVYEQYF. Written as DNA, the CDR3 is TGTGCCAGCAGCTTAGGCGGCGTTTACGAGCAGTACTTC.

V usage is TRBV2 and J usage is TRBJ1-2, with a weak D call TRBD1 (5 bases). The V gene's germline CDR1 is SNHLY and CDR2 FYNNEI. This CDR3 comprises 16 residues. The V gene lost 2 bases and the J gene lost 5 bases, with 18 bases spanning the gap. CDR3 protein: CASSEPIGGLTYGYTF. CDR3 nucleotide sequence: TGTGCCAGCAGTGAACCAATCGGGGGGTTAACTTATGGCTACACCTTC.

CDR3 sequence reads: CASSQVWGGTNEKLFF. CDR3 in DNA: TGCGCCAGCAGCCAAGTCTGGGGGGGCACTAATGAAAAACTGTTTTTT. This chain links TRBV4-3 with TRBJ1-4, with D possibly matching TRBD1 (6 bases). Looked up from germline, CDR1 is LGHNA and CDR2 is YSLEER. Trimming stripped 1 base from V and 2 bases from J, with 11 bases between. The CDR3 contains 16 residues.

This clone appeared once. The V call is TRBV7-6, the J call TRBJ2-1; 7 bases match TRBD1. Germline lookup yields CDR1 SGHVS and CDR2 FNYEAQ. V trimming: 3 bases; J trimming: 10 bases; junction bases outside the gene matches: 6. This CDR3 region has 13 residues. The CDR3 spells CASSLSRDSEQFF. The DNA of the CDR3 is TGTGCCAGCAGCTTGAGCCGGGACAGCGAGCAGTTCTTC. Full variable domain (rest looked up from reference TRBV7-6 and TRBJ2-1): GAGVSQSPRYKVTKRGQDVALRCDPISGHVSLYWYRQALGQGPEFLTYFNYEAQQDKSGLPNDRFSAERPEGSISTLTIQRTEQRDSAMYRCASSLSRDSEQFFGPGTRLTVL.

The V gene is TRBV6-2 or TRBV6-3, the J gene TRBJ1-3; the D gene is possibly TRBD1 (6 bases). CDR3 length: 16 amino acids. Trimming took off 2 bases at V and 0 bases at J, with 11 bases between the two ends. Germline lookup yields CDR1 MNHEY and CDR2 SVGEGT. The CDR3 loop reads CASSYIGQTSGNTIYF. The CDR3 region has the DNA TGTGCCAGCAGTTACATCGGACAGACCTCTGGAAACACCATATATTTT.

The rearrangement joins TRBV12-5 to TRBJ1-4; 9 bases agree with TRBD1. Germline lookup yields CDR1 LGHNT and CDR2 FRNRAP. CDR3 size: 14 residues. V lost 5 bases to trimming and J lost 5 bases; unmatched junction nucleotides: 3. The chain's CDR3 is CASGQGTGNEKLFF. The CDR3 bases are TGTGCTAGTGGTCAAGGGACAGGGAATGAAAAACTGTTTTTT.

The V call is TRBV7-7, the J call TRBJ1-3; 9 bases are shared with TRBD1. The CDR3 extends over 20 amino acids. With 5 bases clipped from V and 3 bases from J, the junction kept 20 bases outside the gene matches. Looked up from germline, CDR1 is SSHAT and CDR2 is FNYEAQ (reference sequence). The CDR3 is CASSRGVPGQGQIDGNTIYF. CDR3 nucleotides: TGTGCCAGCAGCCGCGGGGTACCGGGACAGGGACAAATTGATGGAAACACCATATATTTT.

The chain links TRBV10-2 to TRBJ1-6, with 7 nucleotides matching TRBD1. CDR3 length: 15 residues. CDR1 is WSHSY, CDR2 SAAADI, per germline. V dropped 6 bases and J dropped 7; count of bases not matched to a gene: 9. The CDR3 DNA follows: TGCGCCAGCAGGGTGGGACAGAGACTCAATTCACCCCTCCACTTT. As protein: CASRVGQRLNSPLHF.

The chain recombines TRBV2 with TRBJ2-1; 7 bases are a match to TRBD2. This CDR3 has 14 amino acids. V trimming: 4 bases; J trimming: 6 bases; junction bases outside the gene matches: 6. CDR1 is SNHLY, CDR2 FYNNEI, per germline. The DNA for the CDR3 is TGTGCCAGCAGTGTGGCGGGGGTAAGCAATGAGCAGTTCTTC. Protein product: CASSVAGVSNEQFF.

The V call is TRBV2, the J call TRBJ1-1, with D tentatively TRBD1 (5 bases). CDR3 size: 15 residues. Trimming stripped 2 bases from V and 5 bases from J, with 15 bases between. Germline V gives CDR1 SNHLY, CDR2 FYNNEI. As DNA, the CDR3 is TGTGCCAGCAGTGAATATGGTCGGGGGGAAACTGAAGCTTTCTTT. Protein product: CASSEYGRGETEAFF.

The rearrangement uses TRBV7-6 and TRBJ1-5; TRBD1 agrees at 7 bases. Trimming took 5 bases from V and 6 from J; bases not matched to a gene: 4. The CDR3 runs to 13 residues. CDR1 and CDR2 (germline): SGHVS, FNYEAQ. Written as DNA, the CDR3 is TGTGCCAGCAGCCCCGACAGGGCTCAGCCCCAGCATTTT. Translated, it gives CASSPDRAQPQHF.

The CDR3 DNA follows: TGTGCCAGCAGTAGACTAGCGGGACAGACCCAGTACTTC. Translated, it gives CASSRLAGQTQYF. The V gene is TRBV5-4, the J gene TRBJ2-5, with TRBD2 matching 11 bases. The CDR3 covers 13 residues. After removal of 5 bases from V and 6 bases from J, the junction contained 3 bases not matched to a gene. From germline, CDR1 is SGHNT and CDR2 YYREEE (reference sequence).

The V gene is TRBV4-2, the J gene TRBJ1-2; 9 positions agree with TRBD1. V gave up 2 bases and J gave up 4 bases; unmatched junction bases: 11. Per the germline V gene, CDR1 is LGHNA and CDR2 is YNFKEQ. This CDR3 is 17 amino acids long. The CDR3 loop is CASSQPSTGGRGYGYTF. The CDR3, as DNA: TGTGCCAGCAGCCAACCCTCGACAGGGGGTCGGGGCTATGGCTACACCTTC.

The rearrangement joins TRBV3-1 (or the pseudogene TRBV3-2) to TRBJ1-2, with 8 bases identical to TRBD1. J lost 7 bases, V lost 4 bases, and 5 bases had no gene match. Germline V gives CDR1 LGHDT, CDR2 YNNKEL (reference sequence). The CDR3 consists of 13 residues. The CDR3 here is CASSPGQGSGYTF. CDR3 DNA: TGTGCCAGCAGCCCCGGACAGGGTTCTGGCTACACCTTC.

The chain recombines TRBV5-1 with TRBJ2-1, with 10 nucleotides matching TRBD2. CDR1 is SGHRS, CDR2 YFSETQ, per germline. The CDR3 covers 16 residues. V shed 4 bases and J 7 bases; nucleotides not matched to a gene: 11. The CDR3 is CASSPRGVAGGNEQFF. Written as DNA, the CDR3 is TGCGCCAGCAGCCCCCGGGGGGTAGCGGGGGGTAATGAGCAGTTCTTC.